The 30 T cell receptor beta chains below come from one sample, sequenced in a study of cytomegalovirus exposure and HLA in healthy donors. The method was immunoSEQ multiplex PCR; TCRdb's version includes in-frame clones alone and lacks a portion of them. The table includes a few hundred thousand clones, roughly 90% detected once. The sample was PBMCs. All receptors come from a man aged 25 to 45 in good health and CMV-seronegative.

The rearrangement joins TRBV6-1 to TRBJ2-7; 7 bases agree with TRBD2. The J segment lost 2 bases and the V segment lost 4 bases, leaving 5 bases of the junction unmatched. Germline V gene sequence: CDR1 MNHNS, CDR2 SASEGT. This CDR3 contains 14 residues. CDR3 in DNA: TGTGCCAGCAGTGGTGAGCGGGGAGCCTACGAGCAGTACTTC. It specifies CASSGERGAYEQYF.

This clone was observed once. CDR3 coding DNA: TGTGCCAGCAGTTACGACAGTAATTCACCCCTCCACTTT. The encoded protein is CASSYDSNSPLHF. The chain employs TRBV6-6 and TRBJ1-6; a possible D gene is TRBD1 (5 bases). The V end was cut by 2 bases, the J end by 6 bases, with 5 bases between. The CDR3 consists of 13 residues. The V gene's germline CDR1 is MNHNY and CDR2 SVGAGI (reference sequence).

The CDR3 sequence: CASRDTSGGANEQFF. The CDR3 bases are TGTGCCAGCAGAGATACTAGCGGGGGGGCCAATGAGCAGTTCTTC. The J gene is TRBJ2-1, the V gene TRBV6-4; 13 bases agree with TRBD2. Germline V gives CDR1 MRHNA, CDR2 SNTAGT. Trimming took 6 bases from V and 6 from J; bases not matched to a gene: 5. The CDR3 covers 15 residues.

The rearrangement links TRBV5-8 to TRBJ2-3; TRBD2 is a possible D gene (6 bases). The germline gives CDR1 SGHTS, CDR2 YDEGEE. V was cut by 7 bases and J by 6 bases, with 12 bases left in between. The CDR3 length is 12 residues. CDR3 in amino acids: CASGRAGDTQYF. The DNA for the CDR3 is TGTGCCAGCGGCCGGGCGGGGGATACGCAGTATTTT.

V and J are TRBV7-8 and TRBJ1-4; D not certain. Per germline, CDR1 SGHVS and CDR2 FQNEAQ. This CDR3 is built from 15 residues. Trimming removed 0 bases from V and 7 bases from J, with 12 bases in between. The CDR3 DNA is TGTGCCAGCAGCTTAGCGGGAGACCCCGGTGAAAAACTGTTTTTT. Translated: CASSLAGDPGEKLFF. Variable domain in full (rest from reference TRBV7-8 and TRBJ1-4): GAGVSQSPRYKVAKRGQDVALRCDPISGHVSLFWYQQALGQGPEFLTYFQNEAQLDKSGLPSDRFFAERPEGSVSTLKIQRTQQEDSAVYLCASSLAGDPGEKLFFGSGTQLSVL.

The chain has TRBV4-1 and TRBJ2-2, with D maybe TRBD1 (6 bases). The V gene lost 1 base and the J gene lost 6 bases, with 15 bases spanning the gap. The CDR3 length is 16 residues. Germline V CDR1 and CDR2: MGHRA, YSYEKL. CDR3 amino acids: CASSQGRGRTAGELFF. The CDR3 DNA reads TGCGCCAGCAGCCAAGGCAGGGGACGAACAGCCGGGGAGCTGTTTTTT.

As to this clone: Within the sample, other DNA sequences also encode this same CDR3. CDR3 amino acids: CASSLGTGGSYNEQFF. DNA for the CDR3: TGTGCCAGCAGTTTAGGGACAGGGGGCTCCTACAATGAGCAGTTCTTC. The V and J genes are TRBV27 and TRBJ2-1; 11 positions agree with TRBD1. Unmatched junction bases numbered 0, after V lost 2 bases and J lost 0 bases. Germline V lookup: CDR1 MNHEY, CDR2 SMNVEV (reference sequence). This CDR3 contains 16 residues.

V usage is TRBV4-3 and J usage is TRBJ2-7, with TRBD1 as a possible D gene (6 bases). In germline, CDR1 is LGHNA, CDR2 YSLEER. V lost 4 bases, J lost 2 bases, and 15 bases lay in between. This CDR3 is built from 15 residues. The CDR3 nucleotides read TGCGCCAGCAGCCGAACGGCAGGGACAACCTACGAGCAGTACTTC. Its translation: CASSRTAGTTYEQYF.

This chain uses TRBV6-1 with TRBJ2-5, with D perhaps TRBD2 (6 bases). Looked up from germline, CDR1 is MNHNS and CDR2 is SASEGT. The CDR3 runs 13 residues. With 4 bases removed from V and 9 bases from J, the gap between germline ends came to 15 bases. CDR3: CASSVSRPGAQYF. The CDR3 bases are TGTGCCAGCAGTGTATCCAGACCGGGGGCCCAGTACTTC.

The count of this clone is one. The gene calls are TRBV25-1 and TRBJ2-1; 8 bases are a match to TRBD1. CDR1 MGHDK and CDR2 SYGVNS come from the germline V gene. This CDR3 comprises 14 residues. With V trimmed by 6 bases and J by 9 bases, 10 bases remained unmatched. The DNA for the CDR3 is TGTGCCAGCAGGGGCCAGGGGGCAGCGGGTGAGCAGTTCTTC. The encoded protein is CASRGQGAAGEQFF.

This clone appeared a single time. J is TRBJ1-5 and V is TRBV5-4; no clear D gene. Trimming stripped 0 bases from V and 6 bases from J, with 7 bases between. Germline assignment: CDR1 SGHNT and CDR2 YYREEE (reference sequence). CDR3 length: 13 amino acids. CDR3 nucleotide sequence: TGTGCCAGCAGCTTGGAGGGAGGTCAGCCCCAGCATTTT. Amino acid sequence: CASSLEGGQPQHF.

The chain couples TRBV11-2 to TRBJ1-2, with 8 bases aligning to TRBD1. Germline lookup yields CDR1 SGHAT and CDR2 FQNNGV. The CDR3 has 13 amino acids. Trimming removed 4 bases from V and 4 bases from J; junction bases left unmatched: 2. CDR3 region: CASSSDRVYGYTF. CDR3 sequence (DNA): TGTGCCAGCAGCTCGGACAGGGTCTATGGCTACACCTTC.

The rearrangement joins TRBV6-1 to TRBJ2-7; weak D call: TRBD1 (6 bases). Germline V CDR1 and CDR2: MNHNS, SASEGT. This CDR3 comprises 12 residues. V lost 4 bases and J lost 6, with 10 bases in between. The CDR3 coding sequence is TGTGCCAGCAGTGGCCCAGGGGTCGAGCAGTACTTC. This codes for CASSGPGVEQYF.

The chain links TRBV5-6 to TRBJ2-3; 11 bases agree with TRBD2. Germline CDR1 SGHDT, CDR2 YYEEEE. Trimming took 3 bases from V and 1 from J; bases not matched to a gene: 4. CDR3 length: 16 amino acids. The CDR3 bases are TGTGCCAGCAGCTCATATAGCGGGGGGGGCACAGATACGCAGTATTTT. The encoded protein is CASSSYSGGGTDTQYF.

The V gene is TRBV2, the J gene TRBJ1-2; TRBD1 is a possible D gene (6 bases). Germline CDR1 reads SNHLY; CDR2 reads FYNNEI. V lost 6 bases and J lost 6, with 11 bases in between. This CDR3 is 12 amino acids long. CDR3 residues: CASRDRLNGYTF. CDR3 nucleotides: TGTGCCAGCAGAGACAGGCTCAATGGCTACACCTTC.

This sequence joins TRBV10-3 and TRBJ2-3; 11 nucleotides line up with TRBD2. This CDR3 has 16 amino acids. Germline CDR1 ENHRY, CDR2 SYGVKD. V dropped 4 bases and J dropped 0; count of bases not matched to a gene: 3. CDR3 sequence (DNA): TGTGCCATCAGTGGGACTAGCGGGCCTAGCACAGATACGCAGTATTTT. Residues: CAISGTSGPSTDTQYF.

The V and J genes are TRBV5-1 and TRBJ2-1, with unresolved D. Trimming cost V 3 bases and J 1 base, with 14 bases left between them. The CDR3 is 16 residues long. CDR1 SGHRS and CDR2 YFSETQ come from the germline V gene. The CDR3 DNA follows: TGCGCCAGCAGCTGGCTCGTGGCAGGTTCCTACAATGAGCAGTTCTTC. Protein: CASSWLVAGSYNEQFF.

The chain employs TRBV2 and TRBJ2-7; 7 bases line up with TRBD1. Germline trimming cut 7 bases from V and 2 bases from J; bases unmatched to any gene: 5. This CDR3 spans 13 amino acids. CDR1 and CDR2 (germline): SNHLY, FYNNEI. CDR3 region: CASTGQFTYEQYF. In nucleotides, the CDR3 is TGTGCCAGCACGGGACAGTTCACCTACGAGCAGTACTTC.

V is TRBV4-1 and J is TRBJ2-7; D unresolved. CDR1 MGHRA and CDR2 YSYEKL come from the germline V gene. With 1 base removed from V and 3 bases from J, the gap between germline ends came to 10 bases. The CDR3 runs to 14 residues. The CDR3 is CASSQGAVLYEQYF. DNA for the CDR3: TGCGCCAGCAGCCAAGGGGCAGTACTCTACGAGCAGTACTTC.

This chain uses TRBV11-2 with TRBJ1-6; D is uncertain. The V end lost 5 bases, the J end lost 4 bases, and 12 bases lay between the germline ends. There are 15 residues in the CDR3. From germline, CDR1 is SGHAT and CDR2 FQNNGV. CDR3 DNA sequence: TGTGCCAGCAGCAACCCTACAGATTATAATTCACCCCTCCACTTT. Residues: CASSNPTDYNSPLHF.

This chain joins TRBV14 and TRBJ1-4; D is possibly TRBD1 (5 bases). Germline CDR1 SGHDN, CDR2 FVKESK. V dropped 1 base and J dropped 3 bases, with 9 bases sitting between them. This CDR3 is built from 15 residues. The chain's CDR3 is CASSQAGLANEKLFF. The CDR3 DNA sequence: TGTGCCAGCAGCCAAGCAGGGTTAGCTAATGAAAAACTGTTTTTT.

The chain couples TRBV6-1 to TRBJ2-3, with TRBD1 identical over 10 bases. The germline gives CDR1 MNHNS, CDR2 SASEGT. The V segment lost 1 base and the J segment 5 bases; nucleotides outside the gene matches: 9. The CDR3 has 17 residues. CDR3 loop: CASSEVPDRGFEDTQYF. The CDR3 DNA is TGTGCCAGCAGTGAAGTCCCGGACAGGGGGTTCGAAGATACGCAGTATTTT.

V is TRBV19 and J is TRBJ1-2; D not certain. The CDR3 is 17 residues long. Germline V CDR1 and CDR2: LNHDA, SQIVND (reference sequence). V lost 6 bases, J lost 0 bases, and 20 bases lay in between. The CDR3 protein is CASSPRTGINANYGYTF. As DNA, the CDR3 is TGTGCCAGTAGCCCTAGGACGGGGATTAATGCTAACTATGGCTACACCTTC.

The genes are TRBV4-1 and TRBJ2-1; D is undetermined. The CDR3 is made up of 16 amino acids. Germline V gives CDR1 MGHRA, CDR2 YSYEKL. V gave up 0 bases and J gave up 3 bases, with 12 bases separating them. The CDR3 spells CASSQDRYGDYNEQFF. CDR3 in DNA: TGCGCCAGCAGCCAAGATCGTTACGGAGACTACAATGAGCAGTTCTTC.

The J gene is TRBJ2-2, the V gene TRBV7-8, with 11 positions matching TRBD2. Germline V gives CDR1 SGHVS, CDR2 FQNEAQ. V shed 7 bases and J 6 bases; nucleotides not matched to a gene: 10. The CDR3 has 16 amino acids. The CDR3 DNA sequence: TGTGCCAGCACTCTACGGGTAGCGGGGGGGCCCGGGGAGCTGTTTTTT. Translating it yields CASTLRVAGGPGELFF.

The chain couples TRBV7-9 to TRBJ2-1; 11 nucleotides agree with TRBD2. V dropped 4 bases and J dropped 9; count of bases not matched to a gene: 2. In germline, CDR1 is SEHNR, CDR2 FQNEAQ (reference sequence). The CDR3 totals 13 residues. The CDR3: CASSSTSGVEQFF. CDR3 DNA sequence: TGTGCCAGCAGCTCGACTAGCGGGGTTGAGCAGTTCTTC.

The chain recombines TRBV4-1 with TRBJ2-2, with 9 positions matching TRBD1. After removal of 2 bases from V and 4 bases from J, the junction contained 5 bases not matched to a gene. CDR1 and CDR2 from the germline V gene are MGHRA and YSYEKL. The CDR3 contains 16 residues. The CDR3: CASSQTGGAGTGELFF. The CDR3 nucleotides read TGCGCCAGCAGCCAAACAGGGGGCGCGGGCACCGGGGAGCTGTTTTTT.

This rearrangement joins TRBV18 to TRBJ1-5; 7 positions agree with TRBD1. Germline CDR1 and CDR2: KGHSH and LQKENI. CDR3 size: 13 residues. Unmatched junction bases numbered 0, after V lost 0 bases and J lost 7 bases. CDR3 amino acids: CASSPPTGQPQHF. The CDR3 DNA is TGTGCCAGCTCACCACCGACAGGGCAGCCCCAGCATTTT.

The V and J genes are TRBV18 and TRBJ1-3; the D is unclear. This CDR3 region has 16 residues. V was trimmed by 2 bases and J by 0 bases, leaving 11 bases between them. CDR1 KGHSH and CDR2 LQKENI come from the germline V gene. The CDR3 DNA reads as TGTGCCAGCTCACCAAGTCTCAGTAACTCTGGAAACACCATATATTTT. Protein sequence: CASSPSLSNSGNTIYF.

This clone has more than one count but fewer than ten. This rearrangement joins TRBV5-1 to TRBJ2-7; D is perhaps TRBD1 (6 bases). Trimming took off 0 bases at V and 1 base at J, with 8 bases between the two ends. The germline CDR1 and CDR2 sequences are SGHRS and YFSETQ. The CDR3 spans 14 residues. CDR3 bases: TGCGCCAGCAGCTTGGAGGGGGTGTCCTACGAGCAGTACTTC. Protein sequence: CASSLEGVSYEQYF.